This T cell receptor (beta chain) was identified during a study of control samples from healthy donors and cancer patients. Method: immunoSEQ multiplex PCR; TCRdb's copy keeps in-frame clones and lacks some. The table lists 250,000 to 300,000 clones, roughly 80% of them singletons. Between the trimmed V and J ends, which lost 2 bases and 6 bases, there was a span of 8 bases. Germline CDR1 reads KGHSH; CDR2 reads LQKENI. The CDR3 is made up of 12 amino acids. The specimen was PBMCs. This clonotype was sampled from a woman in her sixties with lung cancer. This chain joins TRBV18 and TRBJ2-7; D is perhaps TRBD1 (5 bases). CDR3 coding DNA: TGTGCCAGCTCACCAGGACACTCCGAGCAGTACTTC. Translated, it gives CASSPGHSEQYF.